Following are 14 T cell receptor beta chains from one sample sequenced in a study of blood T cell repertoires in COVID-19. Measured with immunoSEQ multiplex PCR; TCRdb has only the in-frame clones, and not every one. Among some 300,000 clones listed, about nine tenths were seen once. The sequencing input was peripheral blood. These receptors all come from a woman aged 50 to 65 with COVID-19, enrolled during active disease.

The CDR3 reads CASRIGQGTNYGYTF. In DNA form, the CDR3 reads TGTGCCAGCAGGATAGGACAGGGGACAAACTATGGCTACACCTTC. The chain links TRBV2 to TRBJ1-2; TRBD1 matches 9 bases. The CDR3 consists of 15 residues. V shed 6 bases and J 2 bases; nucleotides not matched to a gene: 7. Germline V gene lookup returns CDR1 SNHLY and CDR2 FYNNEI.

V gene TRBV11-2 combines with J gene TRBJ2-1; D might be TRBD2 (5 bases). Trimming took 0 bases from V and 6 from J, leaving 9 bases between them. Germline CDR1 and CDR2: SGHAT and FQNNGV. The CDR3 has 14 residues. CDR3 DNA: TGTGCCAGCAGCTTAGATCGGGCGGGCAATGAGCAGTTCTTC. This codes for CASSLDRAGNEQFF.

The chain joins TRBV14 to TRBJ2-7, with 9 positions matching TRBD2. This CDR3 has 16 amino acids. The trim removed 1 base at V and 6 bases at J, leaving 10 bases unmatched. Germline V gene sequence: CDR1 SGHDN, CDR2 FVKESK. CDR3 sequence: CASSQGGSGRQSEQYF. The CDR3, as DNA: TGTGCCAGCAGCCAAGGCGGTAGCGGGAGACAAAGCGAGCAGTACTTC.

The CDR3 region has the DNA TGTGCCAGCAGCACAACAGGGACCCGATCCTACGAGCAGTACTTC. Translation gives CASSTTGTRSYEQYF. The V call is TRBV5-5, the J call TRBJ2-7; D is perhaps TRBD1 (6 bases). V was shortened by 4 bases and J by 1 base, with 15 bases between the two germline ends. The CDR3 is made up of 15 amino acids. Germline V lookup: CDR1 SGHKS, CDR2 YYEKEE (reference sequence).

The V gene is TRBV24-1, the J gene TRBJ2-7, with 7 bases fitting TRBD1. CDR1 and CDR2 from the germline V gene are KGHDR and SFDVKD. This CDR3 spans 14 amino acids. V lost 5 bases, J lost 2 bases, and 5 bases stayed unmatched. DNA for the CDR3: TGTGCCACCAGTGGGTTCGGACAGGCCTACGAGCAGTACTTC. Protein: CATSGFGQAYEQYF.

The genes are TRBV9 and TRBJ2-2, with a tentative D call TRBD2 (7 bases). The V end was cut by 4 bases, the J end by 5 bases, with 12 bases between. Germline loops: CDR1 SGDLS, CDR2 YYNGEE. There are 14 residues in the CDR3. The CDR3 DNA is TGTGCCAGCAGCCTGGGGGGGCGAACCGGGGAGCTGTTTTTT. It yields the protein CASSLGGRTGELFF.

The chain is built from TRBV6-5 and TRBJ1-2; the D gene is possibly TRBD1 (5 bases). This CDR3 region has 14 residues. V was shortened by 5 bases and J by 1 base, with 11 bases between the two germline ends. Germline V gene lookup returns CDR1 MNHEY and CDR2 SVGAGI. The CDR3 is CASSPGELNYGYTF. CDR3 coding DNA: TGTGCCAGCAGTCCGGGGGAACTTAACTATGGCTACACCTTC.

V is TRBV19 and J is TRBJ1-1; a weak D match, TRBD1 (6 bases). The CDR3 sequence is 14 residues long. CDR1 and CDR2 from the germline V gene are LNHDA and SQIVND (reference sequence). Trimming removed 6 bases at V and 2 bases at J, with 13 bases between. The CDR3 coding sequence is TGTGCCAGTAGGCCGGGACAAATAAACACTGAAGCTTTCTTT. The encoded protein is CASRPGQINTEAFF.

J is TRBJ2-4 and V is TRBV5-6; TRBD1 might be the D (6 bases). V lost 2 bases and J lost 7, with 13 bases in between. The germline V gene encodes CDR1 SGHDT and CDR2 YYEEEE. This CDR3 comprises 14 residues. CDR3 loop: CASSFTGNRNIQYF. CDR3 DNA sequence: TGTGCCAGCAGCTTTACAGGGAATAGGAACATTCAGTACTTC.

This chain joins TRBV6-5 and TRBJ2-5; a weak D match, TRBD1 (6 bases). Germline V lookup: CDR1 MNHEY, CDR2 SVGAGI. V lost 2 bases, J lost 2 bases, and 12 bases lay in between. The CDR3 has 15 amino acids. CDR3 amino acids: CASSYDDRRQETQYF. As DNA, the CDR3 is TGTGCCAGCAGTTACGACGACAGGCGGCAAGAGACCCAGTACTTC.

The rearrangement uses TRBV4-2 and TRBJ1-1; no clear D. Trimming took 0 bases from V and 11 from J, leaving 13 bases between them. The CDR3 has 13 residues. Germline CDR1 LGHNA, CDR2 YNFKEQ. In DNA form, the CDR3 reads TGTGCCAGCAGCCAAGATTTTGGGAGGGATGCTTTCTTT. Its protein is CASSQDFGRDAFF.

The chain couples TRBV4-3 to TRBJ2-5; 9 nucleotides align to TRBD2. The V segment lost 2 bases and the J segment 5 bases; nucleotides outside the gene matches: 12. The CDR3 loop spans 17 amino acids. Germline assignment: CDR1 LGHNA and CDR2 YSLEER. The CDR3 DNA follows: TGCGCCAGCAGCCAAAATGCCCCGACTAGCGGTAGGGAGACCCAGTACTTC. Its translation: CASSQNAPTSGRETQYF.

This clone showed up just once. The J gene is TRBJ1-1, the V gene TRBV5-1; TRBD1 is a possible D gene (6 bases). Germline V gene data show CDR1 as SGHRS and CDR2 as YFSETQ. The V end was cut by 6 bases, the J end by 4 bases, with 16 bases between. The CDR3 runs to 14 residues. The CDR3 loop reads CASTPTGGGTEAFF. The CDR3 DNA follows: TGCGCCAGCACCCCGACAGGAGGTGGCACTGAAGCTTTCTTT.

V is TRBV5-1 and J is TRBJ2-7; tentative D call: TRBD1 (6 bases). CDR1 and CDR2 (germline): SGHRS, YFSETQ. The CDR3 is 13 amino acids. V dropped 7 bases and J dropped 5 bases, with 16 bases sitting between them. The chain's CDR3 is CASANTGTNEQYF. Written as DNA, the CDR3 is TGCGCCAGCGCAAACACCGGGACAAACGAGCAGTACTTC. Filled out from reference TRBV5-1 and TRBJ2-7, the complete variable domain reads KAGVTQTPRYLIKTRGQQVTLSCSPISGHRSVSWYQQTPGQGLQFLFEYFSETQRNKGNFPGRFSGRQFSNSRSEMNVSTLELGDSALYLCASANTGTNEQYFGPGTRLTVT.